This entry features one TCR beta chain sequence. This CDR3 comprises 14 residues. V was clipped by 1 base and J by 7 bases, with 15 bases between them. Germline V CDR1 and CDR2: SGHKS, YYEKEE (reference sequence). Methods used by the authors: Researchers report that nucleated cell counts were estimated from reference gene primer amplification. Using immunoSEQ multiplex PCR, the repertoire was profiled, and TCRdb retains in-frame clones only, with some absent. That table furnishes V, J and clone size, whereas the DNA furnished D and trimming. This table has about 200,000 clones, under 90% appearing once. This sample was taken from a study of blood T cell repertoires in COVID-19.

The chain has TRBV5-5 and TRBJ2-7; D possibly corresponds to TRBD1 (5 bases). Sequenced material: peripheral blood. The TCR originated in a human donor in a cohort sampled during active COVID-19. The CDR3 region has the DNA TGTGCCAGCAGCTTGTGGGGCAGGGTAAAGGAGCAGTACTTC. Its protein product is CASSLWGRVKEQYF.